The rows below give T cell receptor beta chains drawn from one sample of a study of T-cell memory formation after mild COVID-19. TCRdb itself ran the 5' RACE reads through MiXCR, one entry per CDR3 protein. The sample records 300,000 to 400,000 distinct CDR3 sequences, under 25% being singletons. The sequencing input was PBMCs or a T cell subset sorted from them (not recorded which). All receptors derive from an adult woman who had mild COVID-19 (a few samples of this study predate the infection). Cell type and time point are not known. Both conserved end residues are part of each CDR3. Each record gives: clone size, J gene, V gene, D gene, CDR3 protein, CDR3 DNA. D genes are given only for firm matches. Clone size is stated in some rows and not others, as once, few, many or a class when expanded.

-,TRBJ1-2,TRBV9,-,CASSVAGGAVGYTF,TGTGCCAGCAGCGTAGCTGGAGGGGCGGTTGGCTACACCTTC
-,TRBJ1-1,TRBV3-1,-,CASSQDEQANTEAFF,TGTGCCAGCAGCCAAGATGAACAAGCGAACACTGAAGCTTTCTTT
-,TRBJ2-3,TRBV7-9,TRBD2,CASRMGLAATDTQYF,TGTGCCAGCAGGATGGGACTAGCGGCCACAGATACGCAGTATTTT
-,TRBJ2-1,TRBV9,TRBD2,CASSATSGGYNEQFF,TGTGCCAGCAGCGCGACTAGCGGGGGCTACAATGAGCAGTTCTTC
-,TRBJ2-3,TRBV18,TRBD2,CASSPKRGVSTDTQYF,TGTGCCAGCTCACCGAAGCGGGGGGTCAGCACAGATACGCAGTATTTT
few,TRBJ1-1,TRBV5-5,-,CASSSLPGNTEAFF,TGTGCCAGCAGCTCATTACCGGGTAACACTGAAGCTTTCTTT
-,TRBJ2-1,TRBV11-3,TRBD2,CASSASGGVYANEQFF,TGTGCCAGCAGCGCTAGCGGGGGAGTTTACGCCAATGAGCAGTTCTTC
few,TRBJ1-4,TRBV15,-,CATSRDQGPTNEKLFF,TGTGCCACCAGCAGAGATCAGGGTCCAACTAATGAAAAACTGTTTTTT
-,TRBJ1-3,TRBV13,-,CASSYRRSGNTIYF,TGTGCCAGCAGCTACAGGCGCTCTGGAAACACCATATATTTT
-,TRBJ2-1,TRBV10-3,-,CAISETARGNEQFF,TGTGCCATCAGTGAAACAGCCCGGGGGAATGAGCAGTTCTTC
-,TRBJ2-5,TRBV12-3/TRBV12-4,TRBD2,CASVLGTSVQETQYF,TGTGCCAGCGTCCTAGGGACTAGCGTGCAAGAGACCCAGTACTTC
-,TRBJ2-7,TRBV15,TRBD2,CATSRVPSGEQYF,TGTGCCACCAGCAGGGTTCCTAGCGGGGAGCAGTACTTC
few,TRBJ2-2,TRBV29-1,-,CSVRDTGELFF,TGCAGCGTTAGGGACACCGGGGAGCTGTTTTTT
few,TRBJ2-7,TRBV4-3,TRBD2,CASSQELAGGYEQYF,TGCGCCAGCAGCCAAGAGCTAGCGGGAGGCTACGAGCAGTACTTC
-,TRBJ2-5,TRBV5-1,-,CASSSLWSGPQETQYF,TGCGCCAGCAGCTCCCTCTGGAGCGGCCCCCAAGAGACCCAGTACTTC
-,TRBJ1-2,TRBV19,-,CAGDLTGYGYTF,TGTGCCGGGGATCTGACGGGCTATGGCTACACCTTC
-,TRBJ1-1,TRBV7-9,-,CASSDQGRAFF,TGTGCCAGCAGCGACCAGGGGAGAGCTTTCTTT
many,TRBJ1-2,TRBV6-1,-,CASSLTGRFYGYTF,TGTGCCAGCAGCCTAACAGGGCGCTTCTATGGCTACACCTTC
-,TRBJ1-4,TRBV7-2,-,CASSTAQGEKLFF,TGTGCCAGCAGCACAGCCCAGGGTGAAAAACTGTTTTTT
-,TRBJ2-3,TRBV20-1,-,CSASLGSRKDTQYF,TGCAGTGCTAGCTTGGGGTCCCGAAAGGATACGCAGTATTTT
-,TRBJ1-1,TRBV29-1,-,CSGGEGDTEAFF,TGCAGCGGGGGGGAAGGGGACACTGAAGCTTTCTTT
-,TRBJ2-7,TRBV27,-,CASSLTLSGGEQYF,TGTGCCAGCAGTTTAACCCTTAGCGGAGGCGAGCAGTACTTC
-,TRBJ1-1,TRBV5-1,-,CASSLNGGRTEAFF,TGCGCCAGCAGCTTGAACGGGGGCCGAACTGAAGCTTTCTTT
few,TRBJ2-7,TRBV21-1,-,CASSKGVYEQYF,TGTGCCAGCAGCAAAGGTGTCTACGAGCAGTACTTC
-,TRBJ1-5,TRBV7-9,-,CASDSGGPQHF,TGTGCCAGTGACTCGGGTGGGCCCCAGCATTTT
-,TRBJ2-1,TRBV21-1,-,CASSVMTRGILGEQFF,TGTGCCAGCAGCGTTATGACTAGGGGCATTTTGGGTGAGCAGTTCTTC